Listed here is a single TCR beta chain. Antigen unknown. Profiling relied on immunoSEQ multiplex PCR, and the TCRdb table lists in-frame clones only, not all of them. The repertoire holds about 180,000 clones, around 85% seen once, with 16% in the top ten. The entry originates in a study of cytomegalovirus exposure and HLA in healthy donors. Study results and limitations: TCR sequences were mostly rare, though some public TCRs occurred in many donors. One later analysis, an examination of the 120 validation repertoires, found that first-cohort TCR clusters tended to co-occur in them.

Germline V gene data show CDR1 as LGHNT and CDR2 as FRNRAP. This CDR3 contains 14 residues. V gave up 4 bases and J gave up 9 bases, with 16 bases separating them. The source material was PBMCs. V is TRBV12-5 and J is TRBJ2-1; D is undetermined. This clonotype was obtained from a man between 18 and 35 years old in good health and CMV-seropositive. The DNA of the CDR3 is TGTGCTAGTGGTTCGCCCGGCGCCGCGGCTGAGCAGTTCTTC. Protein: CASGSPGAAAEQFF.